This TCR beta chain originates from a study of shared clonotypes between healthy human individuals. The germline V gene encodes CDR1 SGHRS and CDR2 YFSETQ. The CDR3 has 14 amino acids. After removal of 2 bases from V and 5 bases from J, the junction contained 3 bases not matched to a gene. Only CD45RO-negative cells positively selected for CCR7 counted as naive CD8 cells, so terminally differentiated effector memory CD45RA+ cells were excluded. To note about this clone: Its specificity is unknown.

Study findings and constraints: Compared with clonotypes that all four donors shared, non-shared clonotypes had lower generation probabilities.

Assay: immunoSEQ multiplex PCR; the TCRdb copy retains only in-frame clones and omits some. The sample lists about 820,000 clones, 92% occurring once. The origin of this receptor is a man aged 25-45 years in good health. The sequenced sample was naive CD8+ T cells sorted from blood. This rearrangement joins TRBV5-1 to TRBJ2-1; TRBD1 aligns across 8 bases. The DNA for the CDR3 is TGCGCCAGCAGCTTTCAGGGGGCTGACAATGAGCAGTTCTTC. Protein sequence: CASSFQGADNEQFF. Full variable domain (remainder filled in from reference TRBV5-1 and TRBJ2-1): KAGVTQTPRYLIKTRGQQVTLSCSPISGHRSVSWYQQTPGQGLQFLFEYFSETQRNKGNFPGRFSGRQFSNSRSEMNVSTLELGDSALYLCASSFQGADNEQFFGPGTRLTVL.